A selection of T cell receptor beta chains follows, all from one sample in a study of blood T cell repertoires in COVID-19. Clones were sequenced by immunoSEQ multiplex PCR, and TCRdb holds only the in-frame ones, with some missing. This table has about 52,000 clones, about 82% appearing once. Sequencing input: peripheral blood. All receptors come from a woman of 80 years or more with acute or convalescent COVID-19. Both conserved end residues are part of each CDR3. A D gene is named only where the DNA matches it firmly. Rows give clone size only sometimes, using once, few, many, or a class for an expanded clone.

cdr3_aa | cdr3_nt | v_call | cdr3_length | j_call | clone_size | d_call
CASSKRNGYTEAFF | TGTGCCAGCAGTAAGAGAAACGGGTACACTGAAGCTTTCTTT | TRBV6-5 | 14 | TRBJ1-1 | many | NA
CSAREGDGYTF | TGCAGTGCTAGAGAGGGAGACGGCTACACCTTC | TRBV20-1 | 11 | TRBJ1-2 | NA | NA
CASSQLGRVNTEAFF | TGTGCCAGCAGCCAACTGGGCAGGGTCAACACTGAAGCTTTCTTT | TRBV3-1/TRBV3-2 | 15 | TRBJ1-1 | NA | NA
CASRQESSYNSPLHF | TGTGCCAGCAGACAGGAGAGCTCCTATAATTCACCCCTCCACTTT | TRBV25-1 | 15 | TRBJ1-6 | NA | NA
CASSRPGQVYEQYF | TGTGCCAGCAGCCGCCCAGGACAGGTCTACGAGCAGTACTTC | TRBV7-2 | 14 | TRBJ2-7 | once | TRBD1
CASSDSAGTGGSLHF | TGTGCCAGCAGTGACTCCGCAGGGACCGGGGGGTCCCTCCACTTT | TRBV6-4 | 15 | TRBJ1-6 | NA | NA
CASSPRGSTDTQYF | TGTGCCAGCAGCCCCCGGGGTAGCACAGATACGCAGTATTTT | TRBV25-1 | 14 | TRBJ2-3 | NA | NA
CATSDAGGPTDTQYF | TGTGCCACCAGTGACGCGGGGGGGCCAACAGATACGCAGTATTTT | TRBV24-1 | 15 | TRBJ2-3 | NA | TRBD2
CASSLDYRYLYNEQFF | TGTGCCAGCAGCTTAGACTACCGTTATCTATACAATGAGCAGTTCTTC | TRBV7-8 | 16 | TRBJ2-1 | NA | NA
CASSLEGQENEKLFF | TGCGCCAGCAGCTTGGAGGGACAGGAGAATGAAAAACTGTTTTTT | TRBV5-1 | 15 | TRBJ1-4 | NA | TRBD1
CASSPGQAYTF | TGTGCCAGCAGCCCGGGACAGGCCTACACCTTC | TRBV7-2 | 11 | TRBJ1-2 | NA | TRBD1
CASSRDDRARTGELFF | TGTGCCAGCAGCCGCGACGACAGGGCGAGGACCGGGGAGCTGTTTTTT | TRBV7-3 | 16 | TRBJ2-2 | NA | TRBD1
CAIRAGLAGYNEQFF | TGTGCCATCAGGGCCGGACTAGCGGGTTACAATGAGCAGTTCTTC | TRBV10-3 | 15 | TRBJ2-1 | NA | TRBD2
CAWSRRGGAHEQYF | TGTGCCTGGAGTCGACGGGGGGGGGCCCACGAGCAGTACTTC | TRBV30 | 14 | TRBJ2-7 | NA | TRBD2
CASSLGTANNSPLHF | TGCGCCAGCAGCCTCGGGACAGCTAATAATTCACCCCTCCACTTT | TRBV4-1 | 15 | TRBJ1-6 | NA | TRBD1
CASSFDPGTGNYGYTF | TGTGCCAGCAGCTTTGATCCCGGGACAGGGAACTATGGCTACACCTTC | TRBV5-5 | 16 | TRBJ1-2 | NA | TRBD1
CASRGDSWSYEQYF | TGTGCCAGCAGGGGGGACTCTTGGTCCTACGAGCAGTACTTC | TRBV2 | 14 | TRBJ2-7 | NA | NA
CASSWDRTNTGELFF | TGTGCCAGCAGCTGGGACAGGACGAACACCGGGGAGCTGTTTTTT | TRBV5-6 | 15 | TRBJ2-2 | NA | TRBD1
CASTSGGAETQYF | TGTGCCAGCACTAGCGGGGGGGCGGAGACCCAGTACTTC | TRBV7-2 | 13 | TRBJ2-5 | few | TRBD2
CASSQEQRGGRGTDTQYF | TGTGCCAGCAGCCAAGAACAGCGGGGGGGCCGCGGGACAGATACGCAGTATTTT | TRBV4-2 | 18 | TRBJ2-3 | NA | TRBD2
CASSLPGGGETQYF | TGTGCCAGCAGCTTACCAGGGGGCGGGGAGACCCAGTACTTC | TRBV11-1 | 14 | TRBJ2-5 | NA | TRBD1
CASSRAMNTEAFF | TGTGCCAGCAGCCGTGCGATGAACACTGAAGCTTTCTTT | TRBV14 | 13 | TRBJ1-1 | NA | NA
CSVGQGNTEAFF | TGCAGCGTGGGACAGGGGAACACTGAAGCTTTCTTT | TRBV29-1 | 12 | TRBJ1-1 | NA | TRBD1
CASSPPGQGNEKLFF | TGTGCCAGCAGCCCCCCAGGCCAGGGGAACGAAAAACTGTTTTTT | TRBV28 | 15 | TRBJ1-4 | NA | NA
CSVEFSGGALTQYF | TGCAGCGTTGAATTTAGCGGGGGGGCTCTTACGCAGTATTTT | TRBV29-1 | 14 | TRBJ2-3 | NA | TRBD2
CASSLVGTGGNQPQHF | TGTGCCAGCAGCTTGGTTGGGACAGGGGGAAATCAGCCCCAGCATTTT | TRBV5-5 | 16 | TRBJ1-5 | NA | TRBD1
CATKAGGQGNTIYF | TGTGCCACCAAAGCAGGGGGGCAAGGAAACACCATATATTTT | TRBV19 | 14 | TRBJ1-3 | few | TRBD1
CASSLPGTPGQPQHF | TGTGCCAGCAGTCTACCCGGGACACCCGGCCAGCCCCAGCATTTT | TRBV28 | 15 | TRBJ1-5 | NA | NA
CASSPAGTGEQYF | TGCGCCAGCAGCCCAGCCGGGACAGGGGAGCAGTACTTC | TRBV5-1 | 13 | TRBJ2-7 | NA | TRBD1
CASSLSTGTNEAFF | TGTGCCAGCAGCTTATCGACCGGGACAAACGAAGCTTTCTTT | TRBV7-3 | 14 | TRBJ1-1 | NA | NA
CASSLRGGYTF | TGTGCCAGCAGTTTGAGAGGTGGCTACACCTTC | TRBV28 | 11 | TRBJ1-2 | NA | NA
CASSLGGGNSPLHF | TGCGCCAGCAGCTTAGGGGGGGGTAATTCACCCCTCCACTTT | TRBV5-1 | 14 | TRBJ1-6 | NA | NA
CASSVAGGRGETQYF | TGTGCCAGCAGCGTAGCTGGCGGGAGGGGAGAGACCCAGTACTTC | TRBV9 | 15 | TRBJ2-5 | NA | TRBD2
CASSLGAGNQPQHF | TGTGCCAGCAGCTTAGGGGCAGGGAATCAGCCCCAGCATTTT | TRBV7-9 | 14 | TRBJ1-5 | NA | NA
CASSNDRESRTEAFF | TGTGCCAGCAGCAATGACAGGGAGTCTCGAACTGAAGCTTTCTTT | TRBV6-6 | 15 | TRBJ1-1 | NA | TRBD1
CATHPTGGPEQYF | TGTGCCACCCACCCCACAGGGGGCCCCGAGCAGTACTTC | TRBV15 | 13 | TRBJ2-7 | NA | TRBD1
CASSSTGAGELFF | TGTGCCAGCAGCTCAACCGGGGCCGGGGAGCTGTTTTTT | TRBV7-3 | 13 | TRBJ2-2 | NA | NA
CASSQDFTGGEQFF | TGTGCCAGCAGCCAGGACTTCACAGGGGGCGAGCAGTTCTTC | TRBV4-2 | 14 | TRBJ2-1 | NA | TRBD1
CASSPRTGNTEAFF | TGTGCCAGCAGCCCACGGACAGGGAACACTGAAGCTTTCTTT | TRBV3-1/TRBV3-2 | 14 | TRBJ1-1 | NA | TRBD1
CASSTPTGSGSPLHF | TGTGCCAGTAGTACCCCCACAGGGAGTGGATCACCCCTCCACTTT | TRBV19 | 15 | TRBJ1-6 | NA | NA
CASSLGQGDYGYTF | TGTGCCAGCAGTCTAGGACAGGGGGACTATGGCTACACCTTC | TRBV28 | 14 | TRBJ1-2 | NA | TRBD1
CASIGLQETQYF | TGTGCCAGCATTGGCTTGCAAGAGACCCAGTACTTC | TRBV2 | 12 | TRBJ2-5 | NA | NA
CASSLGSGGLNTEAFF | TGCGCCAGCAGCTTGGGGTCAGGGGGGTTGAACACTGAAGCTTTCTTT | TRBV5-1 | 16 | TRBJ1-1 | NA | TRBD1